What follows are 22 T cell receptor beta chains derived from one specimen sequenced in a study of blood T cells in healthy people across ages. For the second PCR, which ran for about 6 to 11 cycles, a sample-barcoded 5' primer and a J-beta primer mix were used. One entry per CDR3 protein, called by TCRdb with MiXCR from the 5' RACE reads. The sample includes around 1.5 million distinct CDR3 sequences, 40% to 50% of them seen just once. The sequenced material came from blood. The receptor set was obtained from a woman between 18 and 29 years old in good health.

This clonotype was observed at least ten times. The CDR3 region has the DNA TGCGCCAGCAGCTTGGACGGCCAGCCAAATCAGCCCCAGCATTTT. This sequence encodes CASSLDGQPNQPQHF. This chain uses TRBV5-1 with TRBJ1-5; D is uncertain. The germline V gene encodes CDR1 SGHRS and CDR2 YFSETQ. This CDR3 is built from 15 residues. Trimming took 0 bases from V and 4 from J, leaving 11 bases between them. The full variable domain, completed using reference TRBV5-1 and TRBJ1-5, is KAGVTQTPRYLIKTRGQQVTLSCSPISGHRSVSWYQQTPGQGLQFLFEYFSETQRNKGNFPGRFSGRQFSNSRSEMNVSTLELGDSALYLCASSLDGQPNQPQHFGDGTRLSIL.

V gene TRBV28 combines with J gene TRBJ2-2, with 8 bases identical to TRBD1. This CDR3 contains 14 residues. The germline V gene has CDR1 MDHEN and CDR2 SYDVKM. The V segment lost 5 bases and the J segment 7 bases; nucleotides outside the gene matches: 6. As DNA, the CDR3 is TGTGCCAGCAGTCCGCAGGGGGCAGGCGGGGAGCTGTTTTTT. Translated, it gives CASSPQGAGGELFF.

The chain joins TRBV20-1 to TRBJ2-1, with 7 positions matching TRBD2. CDR1 is DFQATT and CDR2 is SNEGSKA in the germline V gene (reference sequence). This CDR3 is built from 10 residues. V dropped 6 bases and J dropped 9; count of bases not matched to a gene: 2. CDR3 coding DNA: TGCAGTGCCGTAGCGGGTGAGCAGTTCTTC. Amino acids: CSAVAGEQFF.

This sequence joins TRBV9 and TRBJ1-1, with D maybe TRBD1 (6 bases). Germline CDR1 SGDLS, CDR2 YYNGEE. The CDR3 is 16 residues long. The V end was cut by 1 base, the J end by 0 bases, with 13 bases between. This chain's CDR3 is CASSVTGRGLNTEAFF. DNA of the CDR3: TGTGCCAGCAGCGTAACAGGGAGGGGCTTGAACACTGAAGCTTTCTTT.

The chain carries TRBV5-6 and TRBJ1-6; no definite D call. From germline, CDR1 is SGHDT and CDR2 YYEEEE. The CDR3 is 16 residues long. Between the trimmed V and J ends, which lost 4 bases and 2 bases, there was a span of 13 bases. The CDR3 nucleotides are TGTGCCAGCAGCGACGGGGTTGACACCTATAATTCACCCCTCCACTTT. Translating gives CASSDGVDTYNSPLHF. Together with reference TRBV5-6 and TRBJ1-6, the CDR3 gives the full variable domain: DAGVTQSPTHLIKTRGQQVTLRCSPKSGHDTVSWYQQALGQGPQFIFQYYEEEERQRGNFPDRFSGHQFPNYSSELNVNALLLGDSALYLCASSDGVDTYNSPLHFGNGTRLTVT.

V is TRBV25-1 and J is TRBJ1-1; unclear D gene. Germline CDR1 reads MGHDK; CDR2 reads SYGVNS. Trimming stripped 1 base from V and 3 bases from J, with 12 bases between. The CDR3 totals 15 residues. The CDR3 DNA reads as TGTGCCAGCAGTGAATTAGGCAGAGGAGACACTGAAGCTTTCTTT. It translates to CASSELGRGDTEAFF.

Comments on this clonotype: Compared with germline, one end of the junction differs, possibly owing to a read error. This chain's CDR3 is CSARFSGANTEVFF. For the CDR3, the DNA is TGCAGTGCCAGGTTTTCGGGGGCGAACACTGAAGTTTTCTTT. The rearrangement links TRBV20-1 to TRBJ1-1; D may be TRBD1 (6 bases). Germline assignment: CDR1 DFQATT and CDR2 SNEGSKA (reference sequence). The CDR3 consists of 14 residues.

This clonotype was observed a handful of times. This sequence joins TRBV7-2 and TRBJ2-7, with D possibly being TRBD1 or TRBD2 (5 bases each). This CDR3 region has 15 residues. Trimming left V 5 bases short and J 0 bases short, with 14 bases between. CDR1 is SGHTA, CDR2 FQGNSA, per germline. The CDR3 region has the DNA TGTGCCAGCAGCCCCCTGATGGGGGACTCCTACGAGCAGTACTTC. Its protein is CASSPLMGDSYEQYF.

This clonotype was picked up a small number of times. The chain employs TRBV10-3 and TRBJ2-3; no definite D call. The CDR3 has 12 residues. Germline CDR1 ENHRY, CDR2 SYGVKD. Written as DNA, the CDR3 is TGTGCTTATGCTTCGGGCACAGATACGCAGTATTTT. It encodes CAYASGTDTQYF.

J is TRBJ1-1 and V is TRBV29-1; 9 nucleotides align to TRBD1. Germline-derived CDR1 and CDR2 are SQVTM and ANQGSEA. The CDR3 totals 12 residues. V gave up 7 bases and J gave up 3 bases; unmatched junction bases: 3. This CDR3 is CSGRTGDTEAFF. The CDR3 nucleotides are TGCAGCGGGAGGACAGGGGACACTGAAGCTTTCTTT.

The genes are TRBV5-1 and TRBJ2-5, with 16 bases lining up with TRBD2. After removal of 2 bases from V and 11 bases from J, the junction contained 15 bases not matched to a gene. Germline V gives CDR1 SGHRS, CDR2 YFSETQ. The CDR3 spans 18 residues. In nucleotides, the CDR3 is TGCGCCAGCAGCTTAAGGGGACTAGCGGGAGGGCCCTACAATGAGCAGTACTTC. This gives the protein CASSLRGLAGGPYNEQYF.

This clonotype was counted a few times. The chain links TRBV7-8 to TRBJ2-5; no reliable D call. Between the trimmed V and J ends, which lost 5 bases and 9 bases, there was a span of 16 bases. CDR1 and CDR2 (germline): SGHVS, FQNEAQ. The CDR3 consists of 13 residues. In DNA form, the CDR3 reads TGTGCCAGCAGCCTACCCTACTCCTGGGCCCAGTACTTC. It translates to CASSLPYSWAQYF.

CDR3 protein: CASSSLGGGTDTQYF. The CDR3 coding sequence is TGTGCCAGCAGTTCCCTTGGGGGGGGCACAGATACGCAGTATTTT. This chain joins TRBV27 and TRBJ2-3; the match to TRBD2 covers 7 bases. Germline lookup yields CDR1 MNHEY and CDR2 SMNVEV (reference sequence). V lost 4 bases and J lost 1; bases outside the gene matches: 5. This CDR3 is built from 15 residues.

The chain employs TRBV2 and TRBJ2-7; tentative D call: TRBD2 (6 bases). This CDR3 contains 14 residues. The germline gives CDR1 SNHLY, CDR2 FYNNEI. V lost 3 bases, J lost 7 bases, and 16 bases lay in between. Written as DNA, the CDR3 is TGTGCCAGCAGTGACAGGGAGGTCAGCAATGAGCAGTACTTC. It is translated as CASSDREVSNEQYF.

This clonotype has a handful of counts. The chain uses TRBV18 and TRBJ2-7, with TRBD2 matching 11 bases. The trim removed 4 bases at V and 4 bases at J, leaving 12 bases unmatched. The CDR3 spans 17 residues. The V gene's germline CDR1 is KGHSH and CDR2 LQKENI. Here the CDR3 reads CASSQLAGAPERYEQYF. As DNA, the CDR3 is TGTGCCAGCTCACAACTAGCGGGGGCTCCCGAGAGGTACGAGCAGTACTTC.

This clonotype was counted only a few times. This chain joins TRBV5-4 and TRBJ1-2; 8 bases align to TRBD1. CDR1 is SGHNT and CDR2 is YYREEE in the germline V gene (reference sequence). Trimming removed 4 bases from V and 5 bases from J; junction bases left unmatched: 10. The CDR3 consists of 15 residues. The CDR3: CASSIPGTGSYGYTF. The CDR3 bases are TGTGCCAGCAGCATTCCCGGGACAGGCTCATATGGCTACACCTTC.

The chain couples TRBV5-1 to TRBJ2-7; 10 positions agree with TRBD2. This CDR3 is built from 15 residues. With 0 bases clipped from V and 2 bases from J, the junction kept 2 bases outside the gene matches. Per the germline V gene, CDR1 is SGHRS and CDR2 is YFSETQ. As DNA, the CDR3 is TGCGCCAGCAGCTTGGCCGGGACTAGCGCCTACGAGCAGTACTTC. Its protein is CASSLAGTSAYEQYF.

V and J are TRBV5-1 and TRBJ2-7; 13 bases are shared with TRBD2. The germline gives CDR1 SGHRS, CDR2 YFSETQ. V gave up 4 bases and J gave up 3 bases; unmatched junction bases: 7. The CDR3 runs 16 residues. The CDR3 bases are TGCGCCAGCAGCCACGGACTAGCGGGGGAACGCTACGAGCAGTACTTC. This gives the protein CASSHGLAGERYEQYF.

The table lists this clonotype with a count of one. The gene calls are TRBV20-1 and TRBJ2-3, with D tentatively TRBD1 or TRBD2 (6 bases each). Trimming took off 7 bases at V and 4 bases at J, with 18 bases between the two ends. This CDR3 has 14 residues. Germline V gene data show CDR1 as DFQATT and CDR2 as SNEGSKA (reference sequence). CDR3 amino acids: CSVQIGGYPDTQYF. As DNA, the CDR3 is TGCAGTGTTCAGATCGGGGGCTACCCAGATACGCAGTATTTT.

This clonotype was found a few times. This chain joins TRBV7-9 and TRBJ2-7; D call uncertain. From germline, CDR1 is SEHNR and CDR2 FQNEAQ (reference sequence). Trimming cost V 5 bases and J 6 bases, with 14 bases left between them. This CDR3 comprises 13 residues. The CDR3 DNA is TGTGCCAGCAGCCGCCTAGTCGCAGGCGAGCAGTACTTC. It is translated as CASSRLVAGEQYF. Using reference TRBV7-9 and TRBJ2-7 for the parts outside the CDR3, the full variable domain is DTGVSQNPRHKITKRGQNVTFRCDPISEHNRLYWYRQTLGQGPEFLTYFQNEAQLEKSRLLSDRFSAERPKGSFSTLEIQRTEQGDSAMYLCASSRLVAGEQYFGPGTRLTVT.

V and J are TRBV14 and TRBJ2-1, with 8 bases that match TRBD1. This CDR3 contains 17 residues. J gave up 4 bases and V 8 bases, and 16 bases lay outside the gene matches. Germline CDR1 reads SGHDN; CDR2 reads FVKESK. In DNA form, the CDR3 reads TGTGCCAGCTCCGGGCAGGGGGCGTGGGTAAGGTACAATGAGCAGTTCTTC. It codes for CASSGQGAWVRYNEQFF. Variable domain in full (rest from reference TRBV14 and TRBJ2-1): EAGVTQFPSHSVIEKGQTVTLRCDPISGHDNLYWYRRVMGKEIKFLLHFVKESKQDESGMPNNRFLAERTGGTYSTLKVQPAELEDSGVYFCASSGQGAWVRYNEQFFGPGTRLTVL.

This chain joins TRBV10-3 and TRBJ2-1, with TRBD2 identical over 10 bases. The germline V gene encodes CDR1 ENHRY and CDR2 SYGVKD. CDR3 length equals 17 residues. Unmatched junction bases numbered 12, after V lost 4 bases and J lost 6 bases. The chain's CDR3 is CAISGGLAGETGNEQFF. CDR3 DNA sequence: TGTGCCATCAGTGGGGGGCTAGCGGGGGAAACGGGCAATGAGCAGTTCTTC.